This T cell receptor (beta chain) emerged from a study of blood T cell repertoires in COVID-19. About the study: Samples came from the United States, Italy and Spain, spanning acute and convalescent COVID-19. T cells, B-cell-depleted T cells, or PBMCs provided the cDNA or gDNA that served as material.

Some clones are missing from TCRdb's copy, which holds only in-frame ones; the method was immunoSEQ multiplex PCR. Of over 120,000 clones listed, 85% were seen once; the top ten hold 2.6%. This CDR3 is 15 amino acids long. Trimming removed 5 bases from V and 0 bases from J, with 13 bases in between. The germline CDR1 and CDR2 sequences are SGHTA and FQGNSA. The rearrangement joins TRBV7-2 to TRBJ1-1; weak D call: TRBD1 (5 bases). The source material was peripheral blood. The source of this sequence is a human donor with acute or convalescent COVID-19. The donor label of this sample is uncertain. The DNA for the CDR3 is TGTGCCAGCAGCCCACGGTGGACATTGAACACTGAAGCTTTCTTT. Translated, it gives CASSPRWTLNTEAFF.